This is a list of T cell receptor beta chains from one sample in a study of T cells in Graves' hyperthyroidism and ophthalmopathy. One entry per CDR3 protein, called by TCRdb with MiXCR from the multiplex PCR reads. Of about 200,000 distinct CDR3 sequences in the sample, around a sixth were seen once. Input material: blood. The receptors were sampled from a woman aged 50 to 60 with Graves' hyperthyroidism. The CDR3 runs from the conserved cysteine through the conserved F or W. A D gene is named only where the DNA matches it firmly. Clone size, where shown, is once, few, many, or a class for clones that have expanded.

D: TRBD2; size: once; J: TRBJ2-2; V: TRBV6-1; CDR3: CASDPSSGGTGELFF; DNA: TGTGCCAGCGACCCTTCTAGCGGCGGGACCGGGGAGCTGTTTTTT
D: TRBD2; size: many; J: TRBJ2-7; V: TRBV28; CDR3: CATLVPGGPYEQYF; DNA: TGTGCCACCCTCGTACCGGGAGGGCCTTACGAGCAGTACTTC
D: NA; size: many; J: TRBJ2-3; V: TRBV7-8; CDR3: CASSLIVGRTDTQYF; DNA: TGTGCCAGCAGCTTAATCGTTGGACGCACAGATACGCAGTATTTT
D: TRBD2; size: many; J: TRBJ2-5; V: TRBV7-3; CDR3: CASSQGTSGDQETQYF; DNA: TGTGCCAGCAGCCAAGGGACTAGCGGGGATCAAGAGACCCAGTACTTC
D: NA; size: few; J: TRBJ2-2; V: TRBV19; CDR3: CASSIPGSKAGELFF; DNA: TGTGCCAGTAGTATACCCGGGTCTAAGGCCGGGGAGCTGTTTTTT
D: TRBD1; size: few; J: TRBJ1-3; V: TRBV7-9; CDR3: CASSSSRDSPGNTIYF; DNA: TGTGCCAGCAGCTCGAGCCGGGACAGCCCTGGAAACACCATATATTTT
D: TRBD1; size: many; J: TRBJ1-1; V: TRBV18; CDR3: CASSFDRAYTEAFF; DNA: TGTGCCAGCTCATTCGACAGGGCCTACACTGAAGCTTTCTTT
D: NA; size: NA; J: TRBJ1-2; V: TRBV18; CDR3: CASSPPVSEPGYTF; DNA: TGTGCCAGCTCACCACCGGTATCGGAGCCTGGCTACACCTTC
D: TRBD1; size: NA; J: TRBJ1-2; V: TRBV29-1; CDR3: CGTGELYGYTF; DNA: TGCGGGACAGGAGAACTCTATGGCTACACCTTC
D: NA; size: many; J: TRBJ2-7; V: TRBV29-1; CDR3: CSVLDGSSYEQYF; DNA: TGCAGCGTTCTGGACGGATCCTCCTACGAGCAGTACTTC
D: NA; size: NA; J: TRBJ2-7; V: TRBV11-2; CDR3: CASKQAGSGLYEQYF; DNA: TGTGCCAGCAAACAAGCCGGTTCGGGACTTTACGAGCAGTACTTC
D: NA; size: NA; J: TRBJ1-1; V: TRBV11-2; CDR3: CASSTDLSTEAFF; DNA: TGTGCCAGCAGCACCGACTTGAGCACTGAAGCTTTCTTT
D: NA; size: NA; J: TRBJ1-1; V: TRBV28; CDR3: CASSLLRGGFMNTEAFF; DNA: TGTGCCAGCAGTTTATTGAGGGGGGGGTTCATGAACACTGAAGCTTTCTTT
D: NA; size: few; J: TRBJ2-7; V: TRBV20-1; CDR3: CSARRNSYEQYF; DNA: TGCAGTGCACGCCGAAACTCCTACGAGCAGTACTTC
D: NA; size: NA; J: TRBJ2-7; V: TRBV2; CDR3: CASSGGARGGMFYEQYF; DNA: TGTGCCAGCAGCGGAGGGGCACGCGGCGGGATGTTCTACGAGCAGTACTTC
D: NA; size: many; J: TRBJ2-1; V: TRBV6-1; CDR3: CASTVGGDNEQFF; DNA: TGTGCCAGCACCGTGGGGGGAGACAATGAGCAGTTCTTC
D: NA; size: few; J: TRBJ2-3; V: TRBV18; CDR3: CASSQAGTDTQYF; DNA: TGTGCCAGCTCACAGGCGGGCACAGATACGCAGTATTTT
D: NA; size: many; J: TRBJ1-2; V: TRBV3-1; CDR3: CASSPWDGNNYGYTF; DNA: TGTGCCAGCAGCCCTTGGGACGGAAATAACTATGGCTACACCTTC
D: NA; size: many; J: TRBJ2-1; V: TRBV12-3/TRBV12-4; CDR3: CASSLKQRQFF; DNA: TGTGCCAGCAGTTTGAAACAGCGGCAGTTCTTC
D: NA; size: NA; J: TRBJ2-7; V: TRBV6-4; CDR3: CASSDYSGPYEQYF; DNA: TGTGCCAGCAGTGACTATTCCGGACCCTACGAGCAGTACTTC
D: NA; size: many; J: TRBJ2-5; V: TRBV5-5; CDR3: CASSEWIGTEQETQYF; DNA: TGTGCCAGCAGCGAATGGATAGGGACGGAACAAGAGACCCAGTACTTC
D: NA; size: many; J: TRBJ2-7; V: TRBV6-2/TRBV6-3; CDR3: CASSYSTPQRTGNYEQYF; DNA: TGTGCCAGCAGTTACTCGACCCCCCAACGAACAGGGAACTACGAGCAGTACTTC